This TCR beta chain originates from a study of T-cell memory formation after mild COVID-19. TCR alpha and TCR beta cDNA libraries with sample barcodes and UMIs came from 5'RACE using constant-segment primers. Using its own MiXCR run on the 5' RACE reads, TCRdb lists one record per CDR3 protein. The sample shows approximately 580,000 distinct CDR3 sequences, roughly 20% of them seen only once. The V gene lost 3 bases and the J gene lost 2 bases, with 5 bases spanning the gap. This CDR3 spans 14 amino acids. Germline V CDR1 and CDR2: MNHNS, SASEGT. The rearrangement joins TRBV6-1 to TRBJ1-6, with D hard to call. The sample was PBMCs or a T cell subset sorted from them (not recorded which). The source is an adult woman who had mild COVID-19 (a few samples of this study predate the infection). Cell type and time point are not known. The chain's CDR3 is CASSDRTYNSPLHF. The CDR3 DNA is TGTGCCAGCAGTGACAGGACCTATAATTCACCCCTCCACTTT.